Shown below are 2 T cell receptor beta chains from a single sample sequenced in a study of monozygotic twins with inflammatory bowel disease. TCRdb re-called the 5' RACE reads and gives one entry per CDR3 protein, without DNA. This specimen shows about 160,000 distinct CDR3 sequences; the ten leading clones hold about 2.7%. What was sequenced was blood. The receptors were sampled from a human donor with ulcerative colitis or Crohn's disease, or a healthy co-twin of an affected twin (not recorded which).

V and J are TRBV27 and TRBJ2-1. Germline lookup yields CDR1 MNHEY and CDR2 SMNVEV (reference sequence). CDR3 length: 13 amino acids. CDR3: CASSPGLYNEQFF.

The J gene is TRBJ2-1, the V gene TRBV6-2 or TRBV6-3; lacking DNA, the TRBD2 call made by TCRdb goes unchecked. This CDR3 spans 16 amino acids. Germline V CDR1 and CDR2: MNHEY, SVGEGT. The chain's CDR3 is CASRLRLAGGNNEQFF.